Below, 17 T cell receptor beta chains from the same sample are listed, as sequenced in a study of blood T cell repertoires in COVID-19. Sequenced by immunoSEQ multiplex PCR; TCRdb stores in-frame clones only, minus some. The sample holds under 400,000 clones, approximately 89% seen once. Specimen: peripheral blood. Every receptor here comes from a woman aged 55-69 years with COVID-19, enrolled during active disease.

The V gene is TRBV19, the J gene TRBJ1-1, with 9 bases that match TRBD1. The CDR3 totals 18 residues. Germline values: CDR1 LNHDA, CDR2 SQIVND (reference sequence). Trimming cost V 4 bases and J 1 base; bases outside gene matches: 13. The DNA of the CDR3 is TGTGCCAGTAGTAATGCGCCGGGACAGGGTTATCGGAACACTGAAGCTTTCTTT. Its protein is CASSNAPGQGYRNTEAFF.

The gene calls are TRBV28 and TRBJ1-2, with 7 positions matching TRBD1. This CDR3 has 14 amino acids. Trimming cost V 6 bases and J 2 bases; bases outside gene matches: 6. Germline V gene lookup returns CDR1 MDHEN and CDR2 SYDVKM. CDR3 region: CASRRVTGNYGYTF. The CDR3 nucleotides read TGTGCCAGCAGACGAGTGACAGGGAACTATGGCTACACCTTC.

The chain uses TRBV27 and TRBJ2-2, with unresolved D. Between the trimmed V and J ends, which lost 6 bases and 9 bases, there was a span of 11 bases. The CDR3 sequence is 12 residues long. Looked up from germline, CDR1 is MNHEY and CDR2 is SMNVEV (reference sequence). CDR3 amino acids: CASSPSVRELFF. The CDR3 coding sequence is TGTGCCAGCAGCCCGTCCGTAAGGGAGCTGTTTTTT.

The chain has TRBV9 and TRBJ1-3, with D unresolved. The germline V and J ends were trimmed by 0 bases and 6 bases, with 7 bases remaining between them. Germline-derived CDR1 and CDR2 are SGDLS and YYNGEE. There are 13 residues in the CDR3. The CDR3 sequence: CASSVAAANTIYF. The CDR3 DNA reads as TGTGCCAGCAGCGTAGCGGCGGCAAACACCATATATTTT.

The chain couples TRBV20-1 to TRBJ1-4; no clear D. V dropped 3 bases and J dropped 10 bases, with 12 bases sitting between them. Germline CDR1 is DFQATT and CDR2 is SNEGSKA (reference sequence). The CDR3 spans 12 residues. The CDR3 sequence is CSASGGSVKLFF. As DNA, the CDR3 is TGCAGTGCTAGTGGAGGCTCGGTAAAACTGTTTTTT.

This chain uses TRBV7-8 with TRBJ1-1; D is possibly TRBD1 (6 bases). This CDR3 is built from 15 residues. Looked up from germline, CDR1 is SGHVS and CDR2 is FQNEAQ. V lost 5 bases and J 5 bases, leaving 18 bases between the germline ends. In DNA form, the CDR3 reads TGTGCCAGCAGCCCAAGACAGGTTCGGAAAACTGAAGCTTTCTTT. It is translated as CASSPRQVRKTEAFF.

In nucleotides, the CDR3 is TGCAGCGTGGGGGACAGGGGAAAATACGAGCAGTACTTC. Amino acid sequence: CSVGDRGKYEQYF. V and J are TRBV29-1 and TRBJ2-7; 10 nucleotides match TRBD1. In germline, CDR1 is SQVTM, CDR2 ANQGSEA. This CDR3 is 13 amino acids long. Losses at the gene ends were 6 bases for V and 4 bases for J; bases not matched to a gene: 6.

The chain carries TRBV7-8 and TRBJ1-1, with TRBD1 as a possible D gene (6 bases). V dropped 10 bases and J dropped 6 bases, with 21 bases sitting between them. CDR3 size: 14 residues. Per the germline V gene, CDR1 is SGHVS and CDR2 is FQNEAQ. The CDR3 coding sequence is TGTGCCACTAAACCGGGACCTGGGGGCCCTGAAGCTTTCTTT. This sequence encodes CATKPGPGGPEAFF.

In this sample, this clone turned up a few times. V gene TRBV7-9 combines with J gene TRBJ1-2; 12 bases match TRBD1. CDR1 is SEHNR and CDR2 is FQNEAQ in the germline V gene (reference sequence). This CDR3 is 15 amino acids long. With V trimmed by 5 bases and J by 4 bases, 5 bases remained unmatched. CDR3 region: CASSRGQGAIYGYTF. The DNA of the CDR3 is TGTGCCAGCAGCAGGGGACAGGGGGCAATCTATGGCTACACCTTC.

The chain links TRBV7-2 to TRBJ1-2; TRBD1 matches at 10 bases. Per the germline V gene, CDR1 is SGHTA and CDR2 is FQGNSA. This CDR3 comprises 14 residues. With 6 bases clipped from V and 4 bases from J, the junction kept 5 bases outside the gene matches. This chain's CDR3 is CASRADRGGYGYTF. CDR3 nucleotides: TGTGCCAGCAGGGCGGACAGGGGGGGCTATGGCTACACCTTC. Full variable domain (remainder filled in from reference TRBV7-2 and TRBJ1-2): GAGVSQSPSNKVTEKGKDVELRCDPISGHTALYWYRQSLGQGLEFLIYFQGNSAPDKSGLPSDRFSAERTGGSVSTLTIQRTQQEDSAVYLCASRADRGGYGYTFGSGTRLTVV.

The chain has TRBV13 and TRBJ1-1; D is unresolved. Germline CDR1 is PRHDT and CDR2 is FYEKMQ (reference sequence). Trimming took 2 bases from V and 4 from J, leaving 8 bases between them. The CDR3 length is 13 residues. CDR3: CASSLYGATEAFF. CDR3 DNA sequence: TGTGCCAGCAGCTTATACGGAGCCACTGAAGCTTTCTTT.

This clone came up once. The V and J genes are TRBV6-5 and TRBJ1-2, with D possibly being TRBD1 (5 bases). This CDR3 is built from 14 residues. V was pared by 5 bases and J by 5 bases, with 15 bases between. The germline CDR1 and CDR2 sequences are MNHEY and SVGAGI. CDR3 in amino acids: CASSRQLPPYGYTF. CDR3 coding DNA: TGTGCCAGCAGTCGACAGCTACCACCTTATGGCTACACCTTC.

The gene calls are TRBV30 and TRBJ2-7; tentatively, D is TRBD2 (6 bases). V lost 1 base and J 3 bases, leaving 16 bases between the germline ends. Germline values: CDR1 GTSNPN, CDR2 SVGIG (reference sequence). This CDR3 comprises 15 residues. CDR3 in amino acids: CAWSDWAGRDYEQYF. As DNA, the CDR3 is TGTGCCTGGAGTGATTGGGCGGGGAGAGACTACGAGCAGTACTTC. The whole variable domain, remainder taken from reference TRBV30 and TRBJ2-7, is SQTIHQWPATLVQPVGSPLSLECTVEGTSNPNLYWYRQAAGRGLQLLFYSVGIGQISSEVPQNLSASRPQDRQFILSSKKLLLSDSGFYLCAWSDWAGRDYEQYFGPGTRLTVT.

This chain links TRBV7-3 with TRBJ2-5, with 11 bases lining up with TRBD2. The germline gives CDR1 SGHTA, CDR2 FQGTGA. The CDR3 is 18 residues long. V lost 1 base and J lost 0; bases outside the gene matches: 7. The CDR3 spells CASSLMGSGGAYQETQYF. The CDR3 DNA reads as TGTGCCAGCAGCTTAATGGGTAGCGGGGGGGCGTACCAAGAGACCCAGTACTTC.

The V gene is TRBV12-3 or TRBV12-4, the J gene TRBJ1-1; no firm D call. The CDR3 has 13 residues. V was cut by 6 bases and J by 4 bases, with 12 bases left in between. The CDR3 here is CASRPERATEAFF. CDR3 sequence (DNA): TGTGCCAGCAGGCCCGAACGAGCCACTGAAGCTTTCTTT.

This clone was seen a few times. V usage is TRBV27 and J usage is TRBJ1-1, with D perhaps TRBD1 (6 bases). Germline V gives CDR1 MNHEY, CDR2 SMNVEV (reference sequence). The V gene lost 3 bases and the J gene lost 4 bases, with 12 bases spanning the gap. The CDR3 spans 14 residues. In nucleotides, the CDR3 is TGTGCCAGCAGTTTTTCCCAGGGGTTCACTGAAGCTTTCTTT. Translated: CASSFSQGFTEAFF.

The chain couples TRBV2 to TRBJ2-2, with D tentatively TRBD1 (5 bases). V was clipped by 3 bases and J by 4 bases, with 9 bases between them. CDR1 and CDR2 from the germline V gene are SNHLY and FYNNEI. CDR3 size: 14 residues. This chain's CDR3 is CASSDQGITGELFF. For the CDR3, the DNA is TGTGCCAGCAGTGACCAGGGAATCACCGGGGAGCTGTTTTTT.